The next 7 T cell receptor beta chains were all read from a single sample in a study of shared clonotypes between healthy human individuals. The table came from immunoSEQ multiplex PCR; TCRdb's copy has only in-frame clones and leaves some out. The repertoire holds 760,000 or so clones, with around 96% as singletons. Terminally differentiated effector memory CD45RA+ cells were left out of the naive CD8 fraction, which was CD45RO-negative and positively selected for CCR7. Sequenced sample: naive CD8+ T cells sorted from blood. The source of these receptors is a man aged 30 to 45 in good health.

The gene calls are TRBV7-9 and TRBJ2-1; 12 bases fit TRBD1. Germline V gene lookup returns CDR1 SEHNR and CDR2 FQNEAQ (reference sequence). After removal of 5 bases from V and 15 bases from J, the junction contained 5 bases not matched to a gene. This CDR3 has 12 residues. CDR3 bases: TGTGCCAGCAGCGCCGGGACAGGGGGCTGGTTCTTC. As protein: CASSAGTGGWFF.

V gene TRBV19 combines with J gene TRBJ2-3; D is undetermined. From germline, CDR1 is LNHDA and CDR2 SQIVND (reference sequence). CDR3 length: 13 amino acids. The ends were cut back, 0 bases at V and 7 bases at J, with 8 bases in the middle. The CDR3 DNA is TGTGCCAGTAGTATAGATCTGGGATATACGCAGTATTTT. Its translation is CASSIDLGYTQYF.

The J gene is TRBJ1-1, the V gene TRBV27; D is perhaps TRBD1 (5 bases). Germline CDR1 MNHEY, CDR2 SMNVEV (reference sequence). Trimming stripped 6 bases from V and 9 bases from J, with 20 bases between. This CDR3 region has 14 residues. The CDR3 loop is CASSPDGAPVKAFF. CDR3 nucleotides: TGTGCCAGCAGCCCTGATGGGGCACCAGTCAAAGCTTTCTTT.

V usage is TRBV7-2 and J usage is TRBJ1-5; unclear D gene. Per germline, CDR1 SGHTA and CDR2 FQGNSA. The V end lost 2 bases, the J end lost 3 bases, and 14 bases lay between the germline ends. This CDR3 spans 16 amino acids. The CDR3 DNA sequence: TGTGCCAGCAGCTTAAGCTACCGGGCCTTCAATCAGCCCCAGCATTTT. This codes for CASSLSYRAFNQPQHF. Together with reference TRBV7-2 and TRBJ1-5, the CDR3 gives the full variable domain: GAGVSQSPSNKVTEKGKDVELRCDPISGHTALYWYRQSLGQGLEFLIYFQGNSAPDKSGLPSDRFSAERTGGSVSTLTIQRTQQEDSAVYLCASSLSYRAFNQPQHFGDGTRLSIL.

The CDR3 nucleotides are TGTGCCAGCAGTTTAGAAAGGCTTAAGATCAATCAGCCCCAGCATTTT. It specifies CASSLERLKINQPQHF. The chain uses TRBV28 and TRBJ1-5; D uncertain. This CDR3 contains 16 residues. V lost 2 bases and J lost 3, with 14 bases in between. Germline values: CDR1 MDHEN, CDR2 SYDVKM.

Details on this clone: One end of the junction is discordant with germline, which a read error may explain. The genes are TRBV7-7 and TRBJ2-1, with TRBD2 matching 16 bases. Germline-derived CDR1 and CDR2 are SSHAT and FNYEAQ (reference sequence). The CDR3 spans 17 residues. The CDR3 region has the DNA TGTGCTAGCAGCTTAGGGACTAGCGGGAGGGCCGTCAATGAGCAGTTCTTC. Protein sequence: CASSLGTSGRAVNEQFF.

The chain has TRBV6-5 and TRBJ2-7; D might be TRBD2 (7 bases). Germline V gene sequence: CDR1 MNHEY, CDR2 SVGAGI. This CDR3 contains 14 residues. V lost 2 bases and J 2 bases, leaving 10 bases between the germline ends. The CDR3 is CASSYRGGAYEQYF. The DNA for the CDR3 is TGTGCCAGCAGTTACAGGGGGGGAGCCTACGAGCAGTACTTC.